This TCR beta chain appears in the sequencing data of a study of shared clonotypes between healthy human individuals. Method: immunoSEQ multiplex PCR; TCRdb's copy keeps in-frame clones and lacks some. The data show about 490,000 clones, 70% to 80% seen once. The donor cohort consisted entirely of Caucasian adults residing in Nashville, Tennessee. This CDR3 has 21 residues. Germline CDR1 and CDR2: SGHRS and YFSETQ. The count of this clone is one. Just one base apart from a much larger clone, this may be a read error. Different DNA sequences within this sample yield the same CDR3. Sequencing used PBMCs. The clonotype originates from a woman in her forties in good health. Some clones in this sample may be carry-over from other donors' samples. The chain recombines TRBV5-1 with TRBJ1-1; possibly TRBD1 for D (6 bases). The CDR3, as DNA: TGCGCCAGCAGCTTGATTCCAACTAACCAAAAGAGTACGGGACAAGTCACTGAAGCCTTCTTT. Its translation is CASSLIPTNQKSTGQVTEAFF. Supplemented by reference TRBV5-1 and TRBJ1-1, the full variable domain reads KAGVTQTPRYLIKTRGQQVTLSCSPISGHRSVSWYQQTPGQGLQFLFEYFSETQRNKGNFPGRFSGRQFSNSRSEMNVSTLELGDSALYLCASSLIPTNQKSTGQVTEAFFGQGTRLTVV.